A selection of T cell receptor beta chains follows, all from one sample in a study of OX40 agonist ivuxolimab in advanced cancers. This table comes from immunoSEQ multiplex PCR, and its TCRdb copy is limited to in-frame clones, with some not included. Of approximately 80,000 clones listed, over 75% were seen once; the top ten hold under 0.75%. The source was CD4+ or CD8+ T cells sorted from blood, collected in a trial of the OX40 agonist ivuxolimab. These receptors were collected from an adult with an advanced solid tumor such as melanoma, head and neck, liver or kidney cancer. CDR3s leave out the opening cysteine and the closing phenylalanine or tryptophan. Fields, in order: V gene, J gene, CDR3 protein.

v_call: TRBV4-1
j_call: TRBJ2-5
cdr3_aa: ASSQGAAGRQETQY

v_call: TRBV7-2
j_call: TRBJ1-2
cdr3_aa: ASSLGQGGYGYT

v_call: TRBV5-1
j_call: TRBJ2-5
cdr3_aa: ASSLAGNAIQETQY

v_call: TRBV9
j_call: TRBJ1-5
cdr3_aa: ASSDTGEGNQPQH

v_call: TRBV5-1
j_call: TRBJ2-2
cdr3_aa: ASSLASNTGELF

v_call: TRBV6-5
j_call: TRBJ1-1
cdr3_aa: ASSYSMAGDTEAF

v_call: TRBV30
j_call: TRBJ2-7
cdr3_aa: AWNPGGSYEQY

v_call: TRBV6-5
j_call: TRBJ2-1
cdr3_aa: ASRLGLAGEQF

v_call: TRBV6-6
j_call: TRBJ1-5
cdr3_aa: ASSYSVGSNQPQH

v_call: TRBV5-1
j_call: TRBJ2-5
cdr3_aa: ASSLMGRLGETQY

v_call: TRBV29-1
j_call: TRBJ1-2
cdr3_aa: SVYSANYGYT

v_call: TRBV19
j_call: TRBJ1-5
cdr3_aa: ASSIHRLPGTGRNQPQH

v_call: TRBV7-2
j_call: TRBJ2-3
cdr3_aa: ASRRDRDTDTQY

v_call: TRBV19
j_call: TRBJ1-6
cdr3_aa: ASSRAQEGPYH

v_call: TRBV7-7
j_call: TRBJ2-5
cdr3_aa: ASSFGTGEETQY

v_call: TRBV7-9
j_call: TRBJ2-1
cdr3_aa: ASSSGQYNEQF

v_call: TRBV7-7
j_call: TRBJ2-5
cdr3_aa: ASSLGGGIETQY

v_call: TRBV7-7
j_call: TRBJ2-2
cdr3_aa: ASSPSRLNTGELF

v_call: TRBV2
j_call: TRBJ1-1
cdr3_aa: ASSGLNTEAF

v_call: TRBV18
j_call: TRBJ2-7
cdr3_aa: ASSPGQGIYEQY

v_call: TRBV11-1
j_call: TRBJ1-1
cdr3_aa: ASSVTGSTEAF

v_call: TRBV19
j_call: TRBJ1-1
cdr3_aa: ASSILSGGAEAF

v_call: TRBV30
j_call: TRBJ1-4
cdr3_aa: ALGQTNEKLF

v_call: TRBV6-5
j_call: TRBJ1-5
cdr3_aa: ASRTGGSMRPQH

v_call: TRBV18
j_call: TRBJ1-2
cdr3_aa: ASSPPNSLLSEGYT

v_call: TRBV11-2
j_call: TRBJ2-3
cdr3_aa: ASSFLGQGGKGDTQY

v_call: TRBV6-1
j_call: TRBJ1-2
cdr3_aa: ASRTPPKDGYT

v_call: TRBV2
j_call: TRBJ1-1
cdr3_aa: ASRDTTGANTEAF

v_call: TRBV19
j_call: TRBJ1-4
cdr3_aa: ASTTRATNEKLF

v_call: TRBV19
j_call: TRBJ1-3
cdr3_aa: ASSPGHSSGNTIY

v_call: TRBV5-8
j_call: TRBJ2-3
cdr3_aa: ASSSYHASGTDTQY

v_call: TRBV19
j_call: TRBJ1-3
cdr3_aa: ASGAGYLSGNTIY

v_call: TRBV5-1
j_call: TRBJ2-3
cdr3_aa: ASSLSQGLNTDTQY

v_call: TRBV6-1
j_call: TRBJ2-1
cdr3_aa: ATTSRVNEQF

v_call: TRBV7-2
j_call: TRBJ2-7
cdr3_aa: ASSLSSSSSSYEQY

v_call: TRBV10-3
j_call: TRBJ1-2
cdr3_aa: AISQEGMGGNGYT

v_call: TRBV30
j_call: TRBJ1-1
cdr3_aa: AWSGTGMGAEAF

v_call: TRBV6-1
j_call: TRBJ2-3
cdr3_aa: ASSEMRLADTQY

v_call: TRBV7-9
j_call: TRBJ1-2
cdr3_aa: ASSQLGQNYGYT

v_call: TRBV18
j_call: TRBJ2-5
cdr3_aa: ASSPPGAGETQY

v_call: TRBV4-1
j_call: TRBJ2-5
cdr3_aa: ASSKSGGGLETQY

v_call: TRBV9
j_call: TRBJ2-3
cdr3_aa: ASSQSRGYTQY

v_call: TRBV6-5
j_call: TRBJ2-7
cdr3_aa: ASSRGGGLAEQY

v_call: TRBV9
j_call: TRBJ2-3
cdr3_aa: ASSGTGISTDTQY

v_call: TRBV2
j_call: TRBJ1-2
cdr3_aa: ASKLQVVEGYT

v_call: TRBV5-1
j_call: TRBJ1-1
cdr3_aa: ASSLNPGSNTEAF

v_call: TRBV27
j_call: TRBJ2-1
cdr3_aa: ASSPSYGDPGPMQF

v_call: TRBV6-5
j_call: TRBJ1-2
cdr3_aa: ASRGGSGIGGYT

v_call: TRBV30
j_call: TRBJ2-3
cdr3_aa: AWSVLDPKMEQY

v_call: TRBV4-3
j_call: TRBJ1-4
cdr3_aa: ASSQDTARGRTTNEKLF

v_call: TRBV27
j_call: TRBJ2-7
cdr3_aa: ASSLKWGDFYEQY

v_call: TRBV14
j_call: TRBJ2-5
cdr3_aa: ASSQDGTQETQY

v_call: TRBV9
j_call: TRBJ1-1
cdr3_aa: ASSLRTENTEAF

v_call: TRBV6-6
j_call: TRBJ2-7
cdr3_aa: ASSYSPGSYEQY

v_call: TRBV9
j_call: TRBJ1-4
cdr3_aa: ASSVAEGSHEKLF

v_call: TRBV2
j_call: TRBJ1-3
cdr3_aa: ASSEVRVSGNTIY

v_call: TRBV4-3
j_call: TRBJ1-2
cdr3_aa: ASSQLLGGARGYT